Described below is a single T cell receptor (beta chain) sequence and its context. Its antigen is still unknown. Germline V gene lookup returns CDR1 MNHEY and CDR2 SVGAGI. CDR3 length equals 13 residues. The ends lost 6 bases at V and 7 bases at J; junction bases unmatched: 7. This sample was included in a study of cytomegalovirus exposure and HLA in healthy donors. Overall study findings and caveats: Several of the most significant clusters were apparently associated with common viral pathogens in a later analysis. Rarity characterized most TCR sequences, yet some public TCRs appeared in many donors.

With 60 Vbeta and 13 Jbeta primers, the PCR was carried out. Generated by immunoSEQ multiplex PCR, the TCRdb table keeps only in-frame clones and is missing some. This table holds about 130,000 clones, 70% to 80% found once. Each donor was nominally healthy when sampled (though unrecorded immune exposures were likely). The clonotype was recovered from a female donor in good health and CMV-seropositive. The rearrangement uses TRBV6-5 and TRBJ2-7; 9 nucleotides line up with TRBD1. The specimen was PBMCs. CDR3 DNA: TGTGCCAGCAGGGGACAGGGAATCAGAGAGCAGTACTTC. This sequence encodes CASRGQGIREQYF.